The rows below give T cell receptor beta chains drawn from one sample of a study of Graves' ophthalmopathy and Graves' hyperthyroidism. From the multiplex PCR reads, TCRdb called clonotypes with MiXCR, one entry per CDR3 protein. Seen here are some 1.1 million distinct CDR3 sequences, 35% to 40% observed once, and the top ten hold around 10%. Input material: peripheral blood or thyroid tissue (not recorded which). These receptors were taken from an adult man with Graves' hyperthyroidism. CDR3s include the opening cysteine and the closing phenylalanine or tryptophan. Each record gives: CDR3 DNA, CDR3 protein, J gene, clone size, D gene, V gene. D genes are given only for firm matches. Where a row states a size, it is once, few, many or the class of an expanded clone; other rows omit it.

CDR3 DNA: TGTGCCAGCAGTGCCAGATCTGAAGCTTTCTTT
CDR3 protein: CASSARSEAFF
J gene: TRBJ1-1
clone size: many
D gene: -
V gene: TRBV12-3/TRBV12-4

CDR3 DNA: TGTGCCGGCAATTTAGATAGAACTACCGGGGAGCTGTTTTTT
CDR3 protein: CAGNLDRTTGELFF
J gene: TRBJ2-2
clone size: -
D gene: -
V gene: TRBV2

CDR3 DNA: TGCAGTGCTATCCGAGGGACTTCCTACGAGCAGTACTTC
CDR3 protein: CSAIRGTSYEQYF
J gene: TRBJ2-7
clone size: many
D gene: -
V gene: TRBV20-1

CDR3 DNA: TGTGCCAGCAGCTTCGGAGAAAGACAGACGAACTATGGCTACACCTTC
CDR3 protein: CASSFGERQTNYGYTF
J gene: TRBJ1-2
clone size: many
D gene: -
V gene: TRBV7-2

CDR3 DNA: TGTGCCAGCAGCGCATCCTCTCACGCAGGGTTTGAGCAGTACTTC
CDR3 protein: CASSASSHAGFEQYF
J gene: TRBJ2-7
clone size: -
D gene: -
V gene: TRBV9

CDR3 DNA: TGTGCCAGCAGCTTCGGACAGGTAGCTCAGCCCCAGTACTTC
CDR3 protein: CASSFGQVAQPQYF
J gene: TRBJ2-5
clone size: -
D gene: TRBD1
V gene: TRBV7-9

CDR3 DNA: TGCGCCAGCAGCCAGTTCAACCAAATAATTCCGAACACCGGGGAGCTGTTTTTT
CDR3 protein: CASSQFNQIIPNTGELFF
J gene: TRBJ2-2
clone size: -
D gene: -
V gene: TRBV4-3

CDR3 DNA: TGTGCCAGTAGAAGGGACAATCAGCCCCAGCATTTT
CDR3 protein: CASRRDNQPQHF
J gene: TRBJ1-5
clone size: -
D gene: -
V gene: TRBV19

CDR3 DNA: TGTGCCAGCAGCCCAGGGCCCACCCCGGAGGAGCTGTTTTTT
CDR3 protein: CASSPGPTPEELFF
J gene: TRBJ2-2
clone size: -
D gene: -
V gene: TRBV9

CDR3 DNA: TGCAGCGCTAGACTAGCGGGACCCAACGAGCAGTACTTC
CDR3 protein: CSARLAGPNEQYF
J gene: TRBJ2-7
clone size: -
D gene: TRBD2
V gene: TRBV29-1

CDR3 DNA: TGTGCCAGTAGTATGGGATTCAGGGGGATCTATCCCCAGCATTTT
CDR3 protein: CASSMGFRGIYPQHF
J gene: TRBJ1-5
clone size: -
D gene: TRBD1
V gene: TRBV19

CDR3 DNA: TGTGCCAGCAGCTTGGACAGAAGTCGCACTGAAGCTTTCTTT
CDR3 protein: CASSLDRSRTEAFF
J gene: TRBJ1-1
clone size: many
D gene: -
V gene: TRBV7-9

CDR3 DNA: TGTGCCAGCAGCCGTCGGGACAATTCCTACGAGCAGTACTTC
CDR3 protein: CASSRRDNSYEQYF
J gene: TRBJ2-7
clone size: many
D gene: -
V gene: TRBV6-6

CDR3 DNA: TGTGCCACCAGCAGGGTTCAGGGACAGGACATCCAAGAGACCCAGTACTTC
CDR3 protein: CATSRVQGQDIQETQYF
J gene: TRBJ2-5
clone size: many
D gene: TRBD1
V gene: TRBV15

CDR3 DNA: TGTGCCACCCCGAAAGCTTTCTTT
CDR3 protein: CATPKAFF
J gene: TRBJ1-1
clone size: -
D gene: -
V gene: TRBV2

CDR3 DNA: TGCAGTGCTAGCACAGGTAAGGCGTACGAGCAGTACTTC
CDR3 protein: CSASTGKAYEQYF
J gene: TRBJ2-7
clone size: -
D gene: -
V gene: TRBV20-1

CDR3 DNA: TGTGCCATCAGTGCCCCCGACCGCAAAGAGGGGGCGGACTACGAGCAGTACTTC
CDR3 protein: CAISAPDRKEGADYEQYF
J gene: TRBJ2-7
clone size: many
D gene: TRBD1
V gene: TRBV10-3

CDR3 DNA: TGTGCCAGCAGCTGGGGGACAGGGGAGTCCTACGAGCAGTACTTC
CDR3 protein: CASSWGTGESYEQYF
J gene: TRBJ2-7
clone size: many
D gene: TRBD1
V gene: TRBV7-7

CDR3 DNA: TGTGCCAGCAGCCTCGTTGGGAGGGTAATTCTTGACGAGCAGTACTTC
CDR3 protein: CASSLVGRVILDEQYF
J gene: TRBJ2-7
clone size: many
D gene: TRBD2
V gene: TRBV7-9

CDR3 DNA: TGCGCCAGCAGCCAAGGCTCAGGGACAGAGACCCAGTACTTC
CDR3 protein: CASSQGSGTETQYF
J gene: TRBJ2-5
clone size: -
D gene: -
V gene: TRBV4-1

CDR3 DNA: TGTGCCAGCAGTTTAGCGCGGGGTTACAGGCGGGGGAACACTGAAGCTTTCTTT
CDR3 protein: CASSLARGYRRGNTEAFF
J gene: TRBJ1-1
clone size: -
D gene: -
V gene: TRBV12-3/TRBV12-4

CDR3 DNA: TGTGCCAGCAGCAAAGCAGGGATGATTCTACGGGAGCTGTTTTTT
CDR3 protein: CASSKAGMILRELFF
J gene: TRBJ2-2
clone size: -
D gene: -
V gene: TRBV7-2

CDR3 DNA: TGTGCCAGCAGTTCTAGCGGGAGAAGCTCCTACGAGCAGTACTTC
CDR3 protein: CASSSSGRSSYEQYF
J gene: TRBJ2-7
clone size: -
D gene: TRBD2
V gene: TRBV2

CDR3 DNA: TGTGCCAGCAGCTTCAGGTCCGGGGCCAACGTCCTGACTTTC
CDR3 protein: CASSFRSGANVLTF
J gene: TRBJ2-6
clone size: -
D gene: -
V gene: TRBV7-2

CDR3 DNA: TGTGCCAGCAGCTTGGCTTTAGGCAGGGAAGAGACCCAGTACTTC
CDR3 protein: CASSLALGREETQYF
J gene: TRBJ2-5
clone size: few
D gene: -
V gene: TRBV5-4

CDR3 DNA: TGTGCCACCAGTGATCCAGGGGGATCTCAGCCCCAGCATTTT
CDR3 protein: CATSDPGGSQPQHF
J gene: TRBJ1-5
clone size: many
D gene: TRBD1
V gene: TRBV24-1

CDR3 DNA: TGTGCCAGCAGTTTAAGCTGGCAGGGTGACGAGCAGTACTTC
CDR3 protein: CASSLSWQGDEQYF
J gene: TRBJ2-7
clone size: many
D gene: -
V gene: TRBV12-3/TRBV12-4

CDR3 DNA: TGCGCCAGCAGCTTGGCCTCGACTTCGGAGACCCAGTACTTC
CDR3 protein: CASSLASTSETQYF
J gene: TRBJ2-5
clone size: -
D gene: -
V gene: TRBV5-1